This is a list of T cell receptor beta chains from one sample in a study of blood T cell repertoires in COVID-19. The table came from immunoSEQ multiplex PCR; TCRdb's copy has only in-frame clones and leaves some out. This table has some 290,000 clones, approximately 91% appearing once. The specimen was PBMCs or T cells enriched from blood (not recorded which). These receptors came from a woman in her forties with acute COVID-19. Both conserved end residues are part of each CDR3. The D gene is left open where the match is weak. Clone size is given for some rows only: seen once, a few or many times, or a class if the clone is expanded.

D gene	V gene	J gene	clone size	CDR3 DNA	CDR3 protein
TRBD1	TRBV28	TRBJ1-2	-	TGTGCCAGCGTAGAGCAACAGGGGGCGAAAGGCTACACCTTC	CASVEQQGAKGYTF
TRBD1	TRBV5-1	TRBJ1-1	-	TGCGCCAGCAGCTTAGAGACAGGGACGATAGGGGAAGCTTTCTTT	CASSLETGTIGEAFF
-	TRBV11-2	TRBJ2-3	-	TGTGCCAGCAGCTTCAGGGGGGCGCGGGACCGAACAGATACGCAGTATTTT	CASSFRGARDRTDTQYF
-	TRBV4-2	TRBJ2-7	-	TGTGCCAGCAGCCAAGATCCCGACAGCTCCTACGAGCAGTACTTC	CASSQDPDSSYEQYF
TRBD2	TRBV7-9	TRBJ2-7	-	TGTGCCAGCAGCCGGGACTACCTAATTGAGCAGTACTTC	CASSRDYLIEQYF
TRBD2	TRBV4-2	TRBJ2-3	-	TGTGCCAGCAGCATCCTCCGTACTAGCGGCACAGATACGCAGTATTTT	CASSILRTSGTDTQYF
TRBD1	TRBV24-1	TRBJ1-4	-	TGTGCCACCAGTGATCTCACCAGACAGGGCCCGTATGCAACTAATGAAAAACTGTTTTTT	CATSDLTRQGPYATNEKLFF
-	TRBV2	TRBJ1-2	-	TGTGCCAGCCACACCCAAGCGGGACGTTTCTATGGCTACACCTTC	CASHTQAGRFYGYTF
-	TRBV28	TRBJ2-3	-	TGTGCCAGCAGTGCGCGGTCGGGTGCAGATACGCAGTATTTT	CASSARSGADTQYF
TRBD2	TRBV7-9	TRBJ2-7	-	TGTGCCAGCAGCTATAACCAGGGAGGGATAGAGCAGTACTTC	CASSYNQGGIEQYF
TRBD1	TRBV5-6	TRBJ2-4	-	TGTGCCAGCAGCTTCTCGGACAGGGGAGCCAAAAACATTCAGTACTTC	CASSFSDRGAKNIQYF
TRBD2	TRBV9	TRBJ2-6	-	TGTGCCAGCAGCGAGGAGCGGGGGCTTGGGGCCAACGTCCTGACTTTC	CASSEERGLGANVLTF
TRBD1	TRBV5-8	TRBJ1-4	-	TGTGCCAGTCCCGACGGGACAGGGGAAAAACTGTTTTTT	CASPDGTGEKLFF
-	TRBV20-1	TRBJ1-4	once	TGCAGTGCTAGTTTTGGGCGTCCTAATGAAAAACTGTTTTTT	CSASFGRPNEKLFF
-	TRBV4-1	TRBJ1-1	-	TGCGCCAGCAGCCAAGATCGACTGCCGATAATGAACACTGAAGCTTTCTTT	CASSQDRLPIMNTEAFF
-	TRBV11-2	TRBJ2-2	few	TGTGCCAGCAGCTTAGCAGGGGAGATCACCGGGGAGCTGTTTTTT	CASSLAGEITGELFF
TRBD1	TRBV14	TRBJ1-4	-	TGTGCCAGCAGCCGGGACAGGGAGGGAGTAAAACTGTTTTTT	CASSRDREGVKLFF
-	TRBV9	TRBJ2-4	-	TGTGCCAGCAGCGTAGATGCTAGCACAAAAAACATTCAGTACTTC	CASSVDASTKNIQYF
-	TRBV5-1	TRBJ1-4	-	TGCGCCAGCAGCTTGCAGGGGACTAATGAAAAACTGTTTTTT	CASSLQGTNEKLFF
TRBD1	TRBV27	TRBJ1-6	-	TGTGCCAGCGGCTTCCGGACAGGATTTGATTCACCCCTCCACTTT	CASGFRTGFDSPLHF
-	TRBV5-1	TRBJ1-5	-	TGCGCCAGCAGCTTGGAGGGCGGGGCTGGGCAGCCCCAGCATTTT	CASSLEGGAGQPQHF
-	TRBV15	TRBJ2-3	-	TGTGCCACCAGCAGAGGCCAGGGGTCAGATACGCAGTATTTT	CATSRGQGSDTQYF
-	TRBV5-1	TRBJ1-1	once	TGCGCCAGCAGCTTGAGGGGAACAAACACTGAAGCTTTCTTT	CASSLRGTNTEAFF
TRBD2	TRBV7-9	TRBJ2-3	-	TGTGCCAGCAGCCATGGACTAGCGGGACGCACAGATACGCAGTATTTT	CASSHGLAGRTDTQYF
-	TRBV6-5	TRBJ1-1	once	TGTGCCAGCGGAGGGGCCATGAACACTGAAGCTTTCTTT	CASGGAMNTEAFF
TRBD2	TRBV7-8	TRBJ2-3	-	TGTGCCAGCAGCCATCTGACTAGCGGGAGGACAGATACGCAGTATTTT	CASSHLTSGRTDTQYF
-	TRBV14	TRBJ1-2	-	TGTGCCAGCAGCCAAGATCAAGGGGCAGTCTATGGCTACACCTTC	CASSQDQGAVYGYTF
-	TRBV4-1	TRBJ2-5	-	TGCGCCAGCAGCCAAGATCGGGGAGTGGAGGGAGAGACCCAGTACTTC	CASSQDRGVEGETQYF
-	TRBV18	TRBJ1-6	-	TGTGCCAGCTCACCACTCGCCCTTACTGGGGGGGACAATTCACCCCTCCACTTT	CASSPLALTGGDNSPLHF
-	TRBV2	TRBJ1-1	-	TGTGCCAGCAGATCACAGGGCTATCAGTACACTGAAGCTTTCTTT	CASRSQGYQYTEAFF
-	TRBV19	TRBJ2-2	-	TGTGCCAGTAGTATACCCGGCGGGACGAACACCGGGGAGCTGTTTTTT	CASSIPGGTNTGELFF
-	TRBV21-1	TRBJ2-7	-	TGTGCCAGCAGTACCATAGACAGCTACATAATTCCCTACGAGCAGTACTTC	CASSTIDSYIIPYEQYF
-	TRBV11-2	TRBJ2-7	-	TGTGCCAGCAGCTTAGCATCCGAGCAGTACTTC	CASSLASEQYF
TRBD2	TRBV27	TRBJ2-7	-	TGTGCCAGCAGTTTATCGGGCTCCTCGGGGACTAGGGGAGAGCAGTACTTC	CASSLSGSSGTRGEQYF
-	TRBV4-2	TRBJ2-3	-	TGTGCCAGCAGCCAAGATTTCGGGGGAGGCACAGATACGCAGTATTTT	CASSQDFGGGTDTQYF
TRBD1	TRBV28	TRBJ2-1	-	TGTGCCAGCAGTTTGGAACAGGGGGCGGCTGCCGGGTACAATGAGCAGTTCTTC	CASSLEQGAAAGYNEQFF
-	TRBV9	TRBJ2-3	-	TGTGCCAGCAGCGTAGACCTATTTAGCACAGATACGCAGTATTTT	CASSVDLFSTDTQYF
TRBD2	TRBV5-1	TRBJ2-1	-	TGCGCCAGCAGCGACGGGACTAGCGGGAGCTATGAGCAGTTCTTC	CASSDGTSGSYEQFF
TRBD1	TRBV10-2	TRBJ1-1	-	TGCGCCAGCAGTGAGCCGGGGACAGGGTGGCTATTAACTGAAGCTTTCTTT	CASSEPGTGWLLTEAFF
-	TRBV21-1	TRBJ2-1	-	TGTGCCAGCAGCAACTCCCGGGACAGGGCTTACAATGAGCAGTTCTTC	CASSNSRDRAYNEQFF
-	TRBV11-2	TRBJ2-7	-	TGTGCCAGCAGCTTATTAGGTCTAGCGAGCTACGAGCAGTACTTC	CASSLLGLASYEQYF
TRBD1	TRBV11-2	TRBJ1-3	-	TGTGCCAGCAGCTTGATGGGGGGACAGGGGGCAGGTGGAAACACCATATATTTT	CASSLMGGQGAGGNTIYF
-	TRBV24-1	TRBJ2-3	-	TGTGCCACCAGTGATCCCGGCGGGGTTGCAGATACGCAGTATTTT	CATSDPGGVADTQYF
TRBD1	TRBV2	TRBJ1-4	-	TGTGCCAGCAATACTAGGACAGGGAGAAATGAAAAACTGTTTTTT	CASNTRTGRNEKLFF
-	TRBV5-1	TRBJ2-3	-	TGCGCCAGCAGCCCCGACGTGGCCCGAAGGGGTACGCAGTATTTT	CASSPDVARRGTQYF
-	TRBV7-3	TRBJ2-5	once	TGTGCCAGCAGCGTACAAGAGACCCAGTACTTC	CASSVQETQYF
-	TRBV24-1	TRBJ1-2	-	TGTGCCACCAGTGACTTGGACAGCCGAGAGGGCTACACCTTC	CATSDLDSREGYTF
-	TRBV9	TRBJ1-1	-	TGTGCCAGCAGCTCTAGGGAAGGGGTCCCCACTGAAGCTTTCTTT	CASSSREGVPTEAFF
TRBD2	TRBV7-3	TRBJ2-3	-	TGTGCCAGTGGGACTAGCGGGACAGATACGCAGTATTTT	CASGTSGTDTQYF
TRBD2	TRBV5-5	TRBJ2-1	few	TGTGCCAGCAGCTTGGGGCTGGGGCGGGGGGCTTACAATGAGCAGTTCTTC	CASSLGLGRGAYNEQFF
TRBD1	TRBV3-1/TRBV3-2	TRBJ2-5	-	TGTGCCAGCAGCCTTGGACAGGGCGAGACCCAGTACTTC	CASSLGQGETQYF